Listed here is a single T cell receptor beta chain. Profiling relied on immunoSEQ multiplex PCR, and the TCRdb table lists in-frame clones only, not all of them. The profile shows tens of thousands of clones, approximately 91% of them singletons. Trimming at V came to 7 bases and at J to 2 bases, leaving 4 bases not matched to a gene. The CDR3 loop spans 12 amino acids. Germline values: CDR1 GTSNPN, CDR2 SVGIG (reference sequence). This sample was taken from a study of technical replicates of blood from a few donors. Sequencing was carried out using T cells isolated from PBMCs. The J gene is TRBJ2-7, the V gene TRBV30, with 8 bases lining up with TRBD1. The sequence was collected from a human donor in good health. Some clones in this sample may be carry-over from other donors' samples. The DNA of the CDR3 is TGTGCCTTATACAGGGGGGCCTACGAGCAGTACTTC. Encoded protein: CALYRGAYEQYF.